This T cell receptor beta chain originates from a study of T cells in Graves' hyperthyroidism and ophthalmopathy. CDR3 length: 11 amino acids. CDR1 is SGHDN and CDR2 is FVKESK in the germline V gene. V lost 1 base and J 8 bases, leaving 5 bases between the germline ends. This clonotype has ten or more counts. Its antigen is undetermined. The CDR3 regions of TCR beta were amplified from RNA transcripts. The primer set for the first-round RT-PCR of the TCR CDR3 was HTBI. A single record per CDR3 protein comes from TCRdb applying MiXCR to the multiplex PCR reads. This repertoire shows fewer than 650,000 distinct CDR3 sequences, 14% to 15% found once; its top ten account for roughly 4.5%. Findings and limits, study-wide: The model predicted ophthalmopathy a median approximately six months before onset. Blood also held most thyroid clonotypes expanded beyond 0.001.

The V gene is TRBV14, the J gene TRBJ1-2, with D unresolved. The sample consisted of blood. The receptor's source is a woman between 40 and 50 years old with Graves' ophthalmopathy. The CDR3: CASSQGGGYTF. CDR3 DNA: TGTGCCAGCAGCCAAGGCGGCGGCTACACCTTC.